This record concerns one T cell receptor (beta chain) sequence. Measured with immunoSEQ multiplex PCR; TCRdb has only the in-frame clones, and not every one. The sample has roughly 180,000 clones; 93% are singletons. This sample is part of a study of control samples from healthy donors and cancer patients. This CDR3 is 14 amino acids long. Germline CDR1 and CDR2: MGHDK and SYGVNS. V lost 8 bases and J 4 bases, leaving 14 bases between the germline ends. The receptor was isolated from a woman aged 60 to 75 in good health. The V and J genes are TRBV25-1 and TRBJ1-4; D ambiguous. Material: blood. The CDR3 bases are TGTGCCAGCCAGATACTCGGGATTAATGAAAAACTGTTTTTT. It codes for CASQILGINEKLFF.